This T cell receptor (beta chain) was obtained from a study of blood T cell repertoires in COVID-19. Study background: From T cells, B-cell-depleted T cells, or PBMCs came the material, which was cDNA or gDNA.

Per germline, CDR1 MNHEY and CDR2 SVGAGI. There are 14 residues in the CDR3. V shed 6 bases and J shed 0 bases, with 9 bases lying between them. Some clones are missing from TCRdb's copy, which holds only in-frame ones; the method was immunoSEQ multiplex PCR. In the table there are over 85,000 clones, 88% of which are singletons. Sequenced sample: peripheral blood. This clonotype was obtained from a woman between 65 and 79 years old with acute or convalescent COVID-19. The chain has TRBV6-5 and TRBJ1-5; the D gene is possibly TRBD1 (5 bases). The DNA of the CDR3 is TGTGCCAGCAGACCAGACAGTAGCAATCAGCCCCAGCATTTT. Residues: CASRPDSSNQPQHF.